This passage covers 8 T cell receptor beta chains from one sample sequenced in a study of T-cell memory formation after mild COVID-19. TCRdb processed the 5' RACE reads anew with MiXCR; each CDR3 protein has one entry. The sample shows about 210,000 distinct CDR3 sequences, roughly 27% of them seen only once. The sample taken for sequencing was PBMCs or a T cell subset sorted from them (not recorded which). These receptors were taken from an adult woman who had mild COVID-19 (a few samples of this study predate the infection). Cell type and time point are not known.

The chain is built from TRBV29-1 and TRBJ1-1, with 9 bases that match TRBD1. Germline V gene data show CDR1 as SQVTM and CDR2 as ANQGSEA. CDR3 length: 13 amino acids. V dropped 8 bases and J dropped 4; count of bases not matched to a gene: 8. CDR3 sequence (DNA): TGCAGCCACAGGGGGCAAGTGGGCACTGAAGCTTTCTTT. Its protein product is CSHRGQVGTEAFF. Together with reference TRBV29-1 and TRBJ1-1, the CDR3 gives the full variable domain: SAVISQKPSRDICQRGTSLTIQCQVDSQVTMMFWYRQQPGQSLTLIATANQGSEATYESGFVIDKFPISRPNLTFSTLTVSNMSPEDSSIYLCSHRGQVGTEAFFGQGTRLTVV.

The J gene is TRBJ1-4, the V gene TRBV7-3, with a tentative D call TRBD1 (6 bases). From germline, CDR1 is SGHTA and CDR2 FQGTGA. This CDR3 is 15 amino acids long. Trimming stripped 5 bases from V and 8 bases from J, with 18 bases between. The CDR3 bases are TGTGCCAGCAGCGATCGGACAGTTGCCCAAGAAAAACTGTTTTTT. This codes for CASSDRTVAQEKLFF.

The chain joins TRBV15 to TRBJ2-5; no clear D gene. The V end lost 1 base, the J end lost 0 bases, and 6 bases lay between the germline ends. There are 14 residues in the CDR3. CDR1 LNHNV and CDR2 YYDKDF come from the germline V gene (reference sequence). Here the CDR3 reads CATSRVNDQETQYF. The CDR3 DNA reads TGTGCCACCAGCAGAGTGAACGACCAAGAGACCCAGTACTTC.

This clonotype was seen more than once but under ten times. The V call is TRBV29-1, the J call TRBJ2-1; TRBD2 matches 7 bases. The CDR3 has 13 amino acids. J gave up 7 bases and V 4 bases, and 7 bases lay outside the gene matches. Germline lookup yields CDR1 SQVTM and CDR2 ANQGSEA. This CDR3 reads CSVGRAGDNEQFF. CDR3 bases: TGCAGCGTTGGGAGGGCGGGGGATAATGAGCAGTTCTTC.

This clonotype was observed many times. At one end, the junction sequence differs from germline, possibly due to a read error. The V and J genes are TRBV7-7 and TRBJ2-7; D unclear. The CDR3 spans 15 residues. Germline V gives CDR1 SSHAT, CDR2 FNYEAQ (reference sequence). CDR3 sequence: CASSLADSGSYEQYF. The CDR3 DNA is TGTGCTAGCAGCTTAGCCGACTCCGGCTCCTACGAGCAGTACTTC.

The CDR3: CASSISTSGGPQETQYF. CDR3 nucleotides: TGTGCCAGTAGTATCTCGACTAGCGGGGGCCCCCAAGAGACCCAGTACTTC. The V call is TRBV19, the J call TRBJ2-5; 12 bases are shared with TRBD2. This CDR3 spans 17 amino acids. CDR1 LNHDA and CDR2 SQIVND come from the germline V gene (reference sequence). The V and J ends lost 3 bases and 1 base, in that order; junction bases with no gene match: 6.

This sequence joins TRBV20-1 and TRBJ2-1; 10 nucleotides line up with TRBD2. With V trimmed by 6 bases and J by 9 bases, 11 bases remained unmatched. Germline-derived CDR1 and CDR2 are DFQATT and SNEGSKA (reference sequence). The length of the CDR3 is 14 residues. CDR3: CSAPQRGGPGEQFF. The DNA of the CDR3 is TGCAGTGCCCCCCAGCGGGGGGGGCCGGGTGAGCAGTTCTTC.

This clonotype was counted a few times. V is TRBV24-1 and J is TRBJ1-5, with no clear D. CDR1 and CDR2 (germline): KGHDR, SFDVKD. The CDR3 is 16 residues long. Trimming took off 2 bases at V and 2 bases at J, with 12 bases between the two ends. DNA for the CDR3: TGTGCCACCAGTGATTCCCAGGTTATGGGCAATCAGCCCCAGCATTTT. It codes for CATSDSQVMGNQPQHF.